The 20 T cell receptor beta chains presented below share a single source sample, sequenced in a study of CD8+ T cells in alopecia areata. Extracted RNA was reverse transcribed, and the resulting cDNA served as sequencing template. TCRdb's table, derived via immunoSEQ multiplex PCR, lists solely in-frame clones and lacks some. The table includes about 100,000 clones, 59% detected once. The material sequenced was CD8+ T cells sorted from blood. All receptors come from a human donor in good health.

This clone has more than one count but fewer than ten. The chain couples TRBV7-8 to TRBJ2-7, with 9 bases lining up with TRBD1. The CDR3 runs to 16 residues. Germline V gives CDR1 SGHVS, CDR2 FQNEAQ. V was clipped by 2 bases and J by 1 base; unmatched bases: 6. The CDR3 region has the DNA TGTGCCAGCAGCTTACCCGGGACAGGGATATCCTACGAGCAGTACTTC. Translating it yields CASSLPGTGISYEQYF. Complete variable domain (other parts from reference TRBV7-8 and TRBJ2-7): GAGVSQSPRYKVAKRGQDVALRCDPISGHVSLFWYQQALGQGPEFLTYFQNEAQLDKSGLPSDRFFAERPEGSVSTLKIQRTQQEDSAVYLCASSLPGTGISYEQYFGPGTRLTVT.

The gene calls are TRBV23-1 and TRBJ2-7, with D possibly TRBD1 on 6 matching bases. TRBV23-1 is recorded as an ORF, its role being uncertain. Trimming pared 2 bases from V and 2 bases from J, leaving 13 bases between. The CDR3 consists of 15 residues. DNA of the CDR3: TGCGCCAGCAGTCAAGACCGGACAGCCCCCTACGAGCAGTACTTC. Its protein is CASSQDRTAPYEQYF.

CDR3 sequence: CAWSGGGSDTQYF. DNA for the CDR3: TGTGCCTGGAGTGGCGGGGGGTCAGATACGCAGTATTTT. V and J are TRBV30 and TRBJ2-3, with TRBD2 identical over 8 bases. The CDR3 has 13 residues. Losses at the gene ends were 1 base for V and 4 bases for J; bases not matched to a gene: 1. Germline V CDR1 and CDR2: GTSNPN, SVGIG (reference sequence).

The genes are TRBV27 and TRBJ2-7; 7 bases fit TRBD1. Germline CDR1 reads MNHEY; CDR2 reads SMNVEV (reference sequence). The CDR3 is 14 residues long. V gave up 5 bases and J gave up 5 bases; unmatched junction bases: 9. CDR3 residues: CASSPSTGFHEQYF. Written as DNA, the CDR3 is TGTGCCAGCAGTCCATCGACAGGGTTCCACGAGCAGTACTTC.

This clone was picked up a small number of times. V and J are TRBV15 and TRBJ1-2; 7 bases line up with TRBD1. The CDR3 runs to 16 residues. Germline V gene sequence: CDR1 LNHNV, CDR2 YYDKDF (reference sequence). J lost 4 bases, V lost 0 bases, and 8 bases had no gene match. The CDR3 sequence is CATSRDSNRGGYGYTF. The CDR3 DNA reads as TGTGCCACCAGCAGAGATTCCAACAGGGGAGGCTATGGCTACACCTTC.

V gene TRBV11-2 combines with J gene TRBJ1-6; D unresolved. Trimming shortened V by 4 bases and J by 0 bases, and 7 bases separated the two germline ends. The CDR3 consists of 15 residues. Germline CDR1 and CDR2: SGHAT and FQNNGV. The chain's CDR3 is CASSSMSSYNSPLHF. DNA of the CDR3: TGTGCCAGCAGCTCAATGAGCTCCTATAATTCACCCCTCCACTTT.

V is TRBV4-3 and J is TRBJ1-2, with D possibly TRBD1 on 6 matching bases. The V gene lost 6 bases and the J gene lost 6 bases, with 17 bases spanning the gap. CDR3 length: 14 residues. CDR1 and CDR2 (germline): LGHNA, YSLEER. The CDR3 loop is CASSQGYPVDGYTF. The CDR3 region has the DNA TGCGCCAGCAGTCAGGGGTATCCAGTGGATGGCTACACCTTC.

The V and J genes are TRBV28 and TRBJ2-7; D call uncertain. V shed 8 bases and J shed 5 bases, with 10 bases lying between them. The CDR3 extends over 11 amino acids. CDR1 and CDR2 from the germline V gene are MDHEN and SYDVKM. The CDR3, as DNA: TGTGCCAGCTTGGCCAGCCACGAGCAGTACTTC. Translated: CASLASHEQYF. Complete variable domain (other parts from reference TRBV28 and TRBJ2-7): DVKVTQSSRYLVKRTGEKVFLECVQDMDHENMFWYRQDPGLGLRLIYFSYDVKMKEKGDIPEGYSVSREKKERFSLILESASTNQTSMYLCASLASHEQYFGPGTRLTVT.

The chain joins TRBV5-1 to TRBJ2-5; tentatively, D is TRBD1 or TRBD2 (5 bases each). The V gene lost 2 bases and the J gene lost 2 bases, with 10 bases spanning the gap. The germline V gene encodes CDR1 SGHRS and CDR2 YFSETQ. This CDR3 contains 14 residues. The CDR3 region has the DNA TGCGCCAGCAGCTTAACCGGGGCGCAAGAGACCCAGTACTTC. Translating it yields CASSLTGAQETQYF.

The chain uses TRBV7-9 and TRBJ1-2; D ambiguous. V dropped 3 bases and J dropped 2 bases, with 10 bases sitting between them. The CDR3 runs 14 residues. Germline CDR1 and CDR2: SEHNR and FQNEAQ (reference sequence). CDR3 in amino acids: CASSFSGGNYGYTF. The CDR3 nucleotides are TGTGCCAGCAGCTTCTCGGGAGGCAACTATGGCTACACCTTC.

The table lists this clone with a few counts. This chain uses TRBV6-6 with TRBJ2-2, with D unclear. Trimming took 5 bases from V and 5 from J, leaving 3 bases between them. This CDR3 region has 11 residues. Germline V gene lookup returns CDR1 MNHNY and CDR2 SVGAGI (reference sequence). The CDR3 here is CASSRTGELFF. CDR3 nucleotide sequence: TGTGCCAGCAGTAGAACCGGGGAGCTGTTTTTT.

The chain couples TRBV4-1 to TRBJ1-5, with D uncertain. This CDR3 comprises 15 residues. Looked up from germline, CDR1 is MGHRA and CDR2 is YSYEKL. Trimming shortened V by 4 bases and J by 0 bases, and 10 bases separated the two germline ends. The CDR3 nucleotides are TGCGCCAGCAGCCGTCAAGCGGATAGCAATCAGCCCCAGCATTTT. It yields the protein CASSRQADSNQPQHF.

The chain employs TRBV29-1 and TRBJ1-3; D uncertain. The V gene lost 3 bases and the J gene lost 0 bases, with 9 bases spanning the gap. Per germline, CDR1 SQVTM and CDR2 ANQGSEA. This CDR3 is built from 14 residues. The CDR3 sequence is CSVDGGFSGNTIYF. The CDR3 bases are TGCAGCGTTGACGGAGGTTTCTCTGGAAACACCATATATTTT.

The V gene is TRBV4-3, the J gene TRBJ1-5, with a possible D match to TRBD1 (6 bases). Per the germline V gene, CDR1 is LGHNA and CDR2 is YSLEER. The V gene lost 3 bases and the J gene lost 8 bases, with 20 bases spanning the gap. The CDR3 is 16 residues long. CDR3 in amino acids: CASSQTQYGTPKPQHF. As DNA, the CDR3 is TGCGCCAGCAGCCAGACGCAGTACGGGACACCGAAGCCCCAGCATTTT.

J is TRBJ2-1 and V is TRBV5-4; D is uncertain. Trimming removed 2 bases at V and 8 bases at J, with 20 bases between. Germline lookup yields CDR1 SGHNT and CDR2 YYREEE (reference sequence). The CDR3 totals 16 residues. CDR3 DNA sequence: TGTGCCAGCAGCTTCCATAGGCAAGGCAGGAAGGATGAGCAGTTCTTC. This codes for CASSFHRQGRKDEQFF.

The rearrangement uses TRBV2 and TRBJ1-2; no clear D gene. The CDR3 contains 14 residues. Germline V gene sequence: CDR1 SNHLY, CDR2 FYNNEI. The germline V and J ends were trimmed by 6 bases and 5 bases, with 16 bases remaining between them. In DNA form, the CDR3 reads TGTGCCAGCAGCGACCCGAAGGCTCGGTATGGCTACACCTTC. It codes for CASSDPKARYGYTF.

The chain is built from TRBV5-6 and TRBJ1-2; 8 bases are shared with TRBD1. The germline gives CDR1 SGHDT, CDR2 YYEEEE. This CDR3 has 16 amino acids. Trimming cost V 6 bases and J 2 bases; bases outside gene matches: 12. CDR3 amino acids: CASTHRTGMINYGYTF. The CDR3 coding sequence is TGTGCCAGCACCCACCGGACAGGGATGATAAACTATGGCTACACCTTC. Supplemented by reference TRBV5-6 and TRBJ1-2, the full variable domain reads DAGVTQSPTHLIKTRGQQVTLRCSPKSGHDTVSWYQQALGQGPQFIFQYYEEEERQRGNFPDRFSGHQFPNYSSELNVNALLLGDSALYLCASTHRTGMINYGYTFGSGTRLTVV.

This chain uses TRBV2 with TRBJ2-1; D is ambiguous. Germline CDR1 is SNHLY and CDR2 is FYNNEI. V was clipped by 8 bases and J by 9 bases, with 11 bases between them. This CDR3 is built from 11 residues. The chain's CDR3 is CASHYRAEQFF. CDR3 DNA sequence: TGTGCCAGCCATTACCGGGCTGAGCAGTTCTTC.

The V gene is TRBV28, the J gene TRBJ1-4; D gene uncertain. The germline V and J ends were trimmed by 8 bases and 6 bases, with 7 bases remaining between them. The CDR3 consists of 11 residues. Germline values: CDR1 MDHEN, CDR2 SYDVKM. CDR3 loop: CASRHDEKLFF. CDR3 sequence (DNA): TGTGCCAGCCGTCATGATGAAAAACTGTTTTTT.

This chain joins TRBV6-5 and TRBJ1-5; D is unclear. The CDR3 consists of 15 residues. V shed 10 bases and J shed 0 bases, with 16 bases lying between them. Germline-derived CDR1 and CDR2 are MNHEY and SVGAGI. The DNA of the CDR3 is TGTGCCACCCGACCAAGTCCGTATAGCAATCAGCCCCAGCATTTT. It codes for CATRPSPYSNQPQHF.